This T cell receptor beta chain was documented in a study of regulatory T cells in long-lasting Graves disease. This CDR3 has 14 amino acids. Germline V lookup: CDR1 SGHRS, CDR2 YFSETQ. Time point meaning: persistent/refractory GD, antithyroid drugs over 5 years with positive TRAb. Construction of the TCR library relied on RNA isolated from PBMCs. Arm-PCR of CDR3 regions and iRepertoire HTBI primers were used to build TCR beta libraries. In TCRdb, the multiplex PCR reads were re-called with MiXCR into one record per CDR3 protein. The data hold 400,000 to 450,000 distinct CDR3 sequences, with 23% observed a single time. A few counts support this clonotype. No antigen is known for it. Compared with germline, one end of the junction differs, possibly owing to a read error. The study, taken as a whole, reports: Thyroid tissue went unstudied; only peripheral blood was examined. Because few samples were included, accuracy may have been lower. It was in persistent disease that TRBV28, TRBJ1-2 and TRBJ2-5 were favored.

The sequencing here drew on peripheral blood mononuclear cells (PBMCs), taken when the disease was refractory, from a patient treated with antithyroid drugs. The TCR sequence derives from a female donor with Graves disease. The chain recombines TRBV5-1 with TRBJ1-4; D unclear. The CDR3 nucleotides are TGCGCCAGCAGTTTGGGAGCGTCGGGTGAAAAACTGTTTTTT. The encoded protein is CASSLGASGEKLFF.